What follows is one T cell receptor (beta chain) and its context. This clonotype occurred many times. Its cognate antigen has yet to be identified. No much larger clone is present one base from it, and per-base qualities are unavailable. These data come from a study of kidney transplant recipient with SARS-CoV-2 infection (dated by TCRdb to the early 2020s). Reads for this sample came from an Illumina MiSeq. The peripheral T cell repertoire was profiled for human TCRbeta genes. The authors' pipeline ran thus. Beta-binomial modelling was used to test for differences in clonotype abundance while accounting for variability over time. Clonotypes that had expanded were screened against the ImmuneCODE reference database of SARS-CoV-2-associated TCRs and mapped onto regions of the viral genome. Further repertoire analyses covered TRBV gene usage, CDR3 length, CDR3 amino acid overlap between time points, clonotype abundance distributions and Jaccard similarity. TCRdb reran the public reads through fastp at Q25 and MiXCR, keeping productive beta chains. Every distinct CDR3 protein forms one entry, paired with its most common genes and DNA. The V and J calls and clone size come from TCRdb's table, not from the authors' own analysis. The sample includes 200,000 to 300,000 distinct CDR3 sequences, with roughly 26% observed a single time. The ten largest clones add up to under 7.5% of the sample.

The intended sense of this specimen's time point label: pre-pandemic baseline sample and day 111 after first positive SARS-CoV-2 test. The germline V gene specifies LGHNT as CDR1 and FRNRAP as CDR2. From cysteine to phenylalanine, the CDR3 is 14 amino acids long. Only the CDR3 part of the read is kept: 42 bases, read in frame from the first base. V is cut by 4 bases and J by 4 bases, and the space between the germline ends is 13 bases. The sample was a blood sample, taken at baseline and on day 111 from a kidney transplant recipient. This sequence originates from a young adult male patient who had COVID-19 and was a kidney transplant recipient. The graft donor may be the source of some T cells after a transplant. The sequence is built from TRBV12-5 and TRBJ1-1; a tentative D call is TRBD1 (6 bases match). The DNA reads as follows: TGTGCTAGTGGTTCTACAGGGAAGGGCACTGAAGCTTTCTTT. This codes for CASGSTGKGTEAFF.